This T cell receptor (beta chain) was retrieved from a study of blood T cell repertoires in COVID-19. As for the study in general: Italy, Spain and the United States were the sources of the convalescent and acute COVID-19 samples.

Source study methods: Reference gene primer amplification gave nucleated cell count estimates. Produced via immunoSEQ multiplex PCR; TCRdb's table is partial and in-frame only. That table is the source of V, J and clone size, and D and trimming were worked out from the DNA. The data show under 150,000 clones, 76% seen once. This TCR came from a woman of 80 years or more with active or convalescent COVID-19. What was sequenced was peripheral blood.

The CDR3 loop is CAWQSLPYEQYF. CDR3 DNA sequence: TGTGCCTGGCAGTCCCTTCCTTACGAGCAGTACTTC. The V call is TRBV30, the J call TRBJ2-7; no clear D gene. The CDR3 has 12 residues. Germline-derived CDR1 and CDR2 are GTSNPN and SVGIG (reference sequence). The germline V and J ends were trimmed by 5 bases and 4 bases, with 12 bases remaining between them.